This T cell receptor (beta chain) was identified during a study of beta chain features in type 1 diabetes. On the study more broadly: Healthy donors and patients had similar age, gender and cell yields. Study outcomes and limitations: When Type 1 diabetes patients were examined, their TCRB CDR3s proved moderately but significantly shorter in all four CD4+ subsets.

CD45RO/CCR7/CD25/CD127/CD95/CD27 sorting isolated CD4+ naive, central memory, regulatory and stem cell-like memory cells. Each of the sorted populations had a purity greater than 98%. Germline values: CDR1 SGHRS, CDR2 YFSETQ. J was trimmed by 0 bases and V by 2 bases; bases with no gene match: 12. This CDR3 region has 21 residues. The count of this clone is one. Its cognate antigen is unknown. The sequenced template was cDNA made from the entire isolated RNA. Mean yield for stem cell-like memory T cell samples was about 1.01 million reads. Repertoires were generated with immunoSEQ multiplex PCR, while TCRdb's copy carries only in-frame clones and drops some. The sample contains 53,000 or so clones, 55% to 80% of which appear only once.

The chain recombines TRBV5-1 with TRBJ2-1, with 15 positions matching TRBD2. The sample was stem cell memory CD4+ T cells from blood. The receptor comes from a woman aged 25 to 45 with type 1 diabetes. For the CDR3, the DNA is TGCGCCAGCAGCTTCTTACCGGGACTAGCGGGAGGTGTTAGCTCCTACAATGAGCAGTTCTTC. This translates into CASSFLPGLAGGVSSYNEQFF.